These 26 T cell receptor beta chains were sequenced from one sample in a study of radiotherapy plus CTLA-4 blockade in lung cancer. Repertoires were generated with immunoSEQ multiplex PCR, while TCRdb's copy carries only in-frame clones and drops some. Here the sample spans around 40,000 clones, 65% to 90% being singletons. Material: peripheral blood, obtained from a patient treated with radiotherapy plus ipilimumab. The receptors stem from a human donor with non-small cell lung cancer whose response to radiotherapy plus ipilimumab could not be evaluated.

The chain's CDR3 is CASSHSGQGRSYEQYF. The CDR3 nucleotides are TGTGCCAGCAGCCACTCAGGACAGGGAAGGTCCTACGAGCAGTACTTC. The rearrangement joins TRBV5-4 to TRBJ2-7, with 8 bases that match TRBD1. The ends lost 4 bases at V and 1 base at J; junction bases unmatched: 10. This CDR3 contains 16 residues. From germline, CDR1 is SGHNT and CDR2 YYREEE (reference sequence).

V gene TRBV6-5 combines with J gene TRBJ2-7; D may be TRBD1 (5 bases). Germline V gene lookup returns CDR1 MNHEY and CDR2 SVGAGI. CDR3 length equals 15 residues. V lost 0 bases, J lost 2 bases, and 11 bases lay in between. CDR3 in DNA: TGTGCCAGCAGTTACTCGAAGCAGGGTACCTACGAGCAGTACTTC. This sequence encodes CASSYSKQGTYEQYF.

The chain combines TRBV18 with TRBJ2-1; the D gene is possibly TRBD2 (6 bases). V was pared by 10 bases and J by 0 bases, with 22 bases between. CDR3 size: 17 residues. From germline, CDR1 is KGHSH and CDR2 LQKENI. The CDR3 loop reads CATLVEGNSSSYNEQFF. CDR3 DNA sequence: TGTGCCACCTTAGTGGAGGGGAACTCGAGCTCCTACAATGAGCAGTTCTTC.

CDR3 sequence reads: CASSLALASHYNEQFF. DNA of the CDR3: TGTGCCAGCAGCTTAGCCCTAGCGTCCCATTACAATGAGCAGTTCTTC. This rearrangement joins TRBV7-3 to TRBJ2-1, with D tentatively TRBD2 (6 bases). This CDR3 comprises 16 residues. Trimming took 2 bases from V and 4 from J, leaving 15 bases between them. The germline V gene encodes CDR1 SGHTA and CDR2 FQGTGA.

V gene TRBV29-1 combines with J gene TRBJ1-2; D is unclear. The CDR3 has 12 amino acids. V lost 6 bases, J lost 7 bases, and 15 bases lay in between. Germline values: CDR1 SQVTM, CDR2 ANQGSEA. This CDR3 is CSVELEGSGYTF. In DNA, the CDR3 is TGCAGCGTAGAACTAGAAGGAAGTGGCTACACCTTC.

The V call is TRBV7-2, the J call TRBJ1-5, with a tentative D call TRBD1 (5 bases). The CDR3 is 13 amino acids. The germline V gene has CDR1 SGHTA and CDR2 FQGNSA. The V gene lost 4 bases and the J gene lost 9 bases, with 13 bases spanning the gap. DNA of the CDR3: TGTGCCAGCAGCTCGGACACCCGATCGCCCCAGCATTTT. It specifies CASSSDTRSPQHF.

The J gene is TRBJ2-7, the V gene TRBV28; D gene unclear. The CDR3 runs 12 residues. CDR1 and CDR2 from the germline V gene are MDHEN and SYDVKM. The V end was cut by 10 bases, the J end by 8 bases, with 18 bases between. CDR3 residues: CATQSTSTKQYF. The CDR3 nucleotides read TGTGCCACACAGAGCACAAGTACGAAGCAGTACTTC.

J is TRBJ1-6 and V is TRBV7-9; 9 bases are shared with TRBD1. V lost 5 bases, J lost 0 bases, and 8 bases stayed unmatched. This CDR3 comprises 18 residues. Germline V gives CDR1 SEHNR, CDR2 FQNEAQ (reference sequence). CDR3 loop: CASSKLRDRASYNSPLHF. The CDR3 nucleotides read TGTGCCAGCAGCAAACTTCGGGACAGGGCCTCCTATAATTCACCCCTCCACTTT.

V gene TRBV21-1 combines with J gene TRBJ1-1; the D segment call TRBD1 is taken from the table without a DNA check. TRBV21-1 is reported as a pseudogene. The CDR3 spans 15 residues. In nucleotides, the CDR3 is TGTGCCAGCAGCAAAGAGGCAGGGGTAAACACTGAAGCTTTCTTT. Protein: CASSKEAGVNTEAFF.

This clone was found once. This chain connects TRBV18 to TRBJ2-3, with D tentatively TRBD1 (5 bases). The CDR3 consists of 14 residues. Germline loops: CDR1 KGHSH, CDR2 LQKENI. V was clipped by 3 bases and J by 1 base, with 8 bases between them. The CDR3 is CASSPTRGTDTQYF. As DNA, the CDR3 is TGTGCCAGCTCACCGACCAGGGGCACAGATACGCAGTATTTT. Combining the CDR3 with reference TRBV18 and TRBJ2-3 gives the whole variable domain NAGVMQNPRHLVRRRGQEARLRCSPMKGHSHVYWYRQLPEEGLKFMVYLQKENIIDESGMPKERFSAEFPKEGPSILRIQQVVRGDSAAYFCASSPTRGTDTQYFGPGTRLTVL.

The chain recombines TRBV5-1 with TRBJ2-5, with a weak D call TRBD2 (6 bases). Germline lookup yields CDR1 SGHRS and CDR2 YFSETQ. V lost 4 bases and J lost 1, with 14 bases in between. The length of the CDR3 is 15 residues. The CDR3 region is CASSAVGGSQETQYF. CDR3 DNA sequence: TGCGCCAGCAGCGCGGTTGGGGGGAGCCAAGAGACCCAGTACTTC.

The chain uses TRBV6-1 and TRBJ2-2; D is unclear. CDR3 length equals 11 residues. Germline CDR1 MNHNS, CDR2 SASEGT. Trimming removed 7 bases at V and 5 bases at J, with 5 bases between. In nucleotides, the CDR3 is TGTGCCAGCACACTGACCGGGGAGCTGTTTTTT. Encoded protein: CASTLTGELFF.

The chain carries TRBV7-3 and TRBJ2-1, with TRBD2 identical over 7 bases. V was clipped by 0 bases and J by 3 bases; unmatched bases: 5. Germline loops: CDR1 SGHTA, CDR2 FQGTGA. The CDR3 covers 16 residues. The CDR3 region is CASSLTPGLNYNEQFF. The CDR3 DNA sequence: TGTGCCAGCAGCTTAACCCCGGGACTAAACTACAATGAGCAGTTCTTC.

J is TRBJ2-7 and V is TRBV4-3; D gene ambiguous. Trimming removed 2 bases from V and 6 bases from J, with 8 bases in between. CDR1 and CDR2 from the germline V gene are LGHNA and YSLEER. This CDR3 has 12 amino acids. The CDR3, as DNA: TGCGCCAGCAGCCAATCCGGCGGCGAGCAGTACTTC. Encoded protein: CASSQSGGEQYF.

The chain employs TRBV9 and TRBJ2-2, with 9 positions matching TRBD2. The V gene's germline CDR1 is SGDLS and CDR2 YYNGEE. This CDR3 spans 17 amino acids. Losses at the gene ends were 1 base for V and 4 bases for J; bases not matched to a gene: 8. CDR3 residues: CASSVRKREVCTGELFF. The CDR3 DNA sequence: TGTGCCAGCAGCGTACGGAAGCGGGAGGTATGCACCGGGGAGCTGTTTTTT.

This clone was observed a handful of times. The gene calls are TRBV28 and TRBJ1-1; 8 bases line up with TRBD1. This CDR3 region has 13 residues. V lost 6 bases, J lost 5 bases, and 5 bases stayed unmatched. CDR1 is MDHEN and CDR2 is SYDVKM in the germline V gene. The CDR3 reads CASSANRGTEAFF. CDR3 coding DNA: TGTGCCAGCAGCGCCAACAGGGGGACTGAAGCTTTCTTT.

The J gene is TRBJ1-6, the V gene TRBV27; weak D call: TRBD1 (6 bases). The length of the CDR3 is 17 residues. V lost 1 base to trimming and J lost 9 bases, with 19 bases between them. Germline values: CDR1 MNHEY, CDR2 SMNVEV (reference sequence). Here the CDR3 DNA reads TGTGCCAGCAGTTTATGGGGGCAGGGCCCAGGTGGTTCACCCCTCCACTTT. Protein sequence: CASSLWGQGPGGSPLHF.

This clone was counted a single time. The CDR3 sequence is CASSAGGTPYEQYF. CDR3 coding DNA: TGTGCCAGCAGTGCCGGGGGGACTCCCTACGAGCAGTACTTC. This rearrangement joins TRBV28 to TRBJ2-7; TRBD2 matches 7 bases. CDR3 length: 14 residues. CDR1 and CDR2 (germline): MDHEN, SYDVKM. V lost 5 bases to trimming and J lost 2 bases; unmatched junction nucleotides: 6.

The chain recombines TRBV11-2 with TRBJ2-1; 9 nucleotides line up with TRBD1. The CDR3 length is 16 residues. V lost 0 bases, J lost 12 bases, and 12 bases stayed unmatched. The germline V gene encodes CDR1 SGHAT and CDR2 FQNNGV. The CDR3 protein is CASSLDGTGSNEVQFF. In DNA form, the CDR3 reads TGTGCCAGCAGCTTAGATGGGACAGGGTCCAATGAGGTGCAGTTCTTC.

This clone has just one count. The chain links TRBV7-9 to TRBJ2-1, with D maybe TRBD1 (5 bases). Germline assignment: CDR1 SEHNR and CDR2 FQNEAQ (reference sequence). The V end lost 5 bases, the J end lost 2 bases, and 10 bases lay between the germline ends. This CDR3 has 14 residues. CDR3 region: CASSPLGPYNEQFF. The DNA for the CDR3 is TGTGCCAGCAGCCCCTTGGGGCCCTACAATGAGCAGTTCTTC.

The genes are TRBV9 and TRBJ2-5, with 8 positions matching TRBD2. J was trimmed by 5 bases and V by 2 bases; bases with no gene match: 8. The germline CDR1 and CDR2 sequences are SGDLS and YYNGEE. The CDR3 spans 15 residues. CDR3 DNA sequence: TGTGCCAGCAGCGTTACGGCGGGGGGCGCGGAGACCCAGTACTTC. Amino acid sequence: CASSVTAGGAETQYF.

The chain is built from TRBV5-6 and TRBJ2-5, with TRBD2 matching 8 bases. Germline lookup yields CDR1 SGHDT and CDR2 YYEEEE. The CDR3 length is 15 residues. The trim removed 4 bases at V and 0 bases at J, leaving 5 bases unmatched. The CDR3 loop reads CASSPGGVYQETQYF. The CDR3 DNA sequence: TGTGCCAGCAGCCCCGGGGGGGTGTACCAAGAGACCCAGTACTTC.

The J gene is TRBJ2-7, the V gene TRBV4-3, with 7 bases identical to TRBD1. Germline CDR1 LGHNA, CDR2 YSLEER. The ends lost 3 bases at V and 4 bases at J; junction bases unmatched: 9. The length of the CDR3 is 15 residues. The CDR3 nucleotides read TGCGCCAGCAGCCACGAGGGGGCTACGGGATACGAGCAGTACTTC. The encoded protein is CASSHEGATGYEQYF.

This sequence joins TRBV6-5 and TRBJ1-1, with D perhaps matching TRBD1 (5 bases). V was clipped by 5 bases and J by 7 bases, with 17 bases between them. This CDR3 is 14 amino acids long. CDR1 is MNHEY and CDR2 is SVGAGI in the germline V gene. The CDR3, as DNA: TGTGCCAGCAGTCCTTCGGGAGCGGGACGTGAAGCTTTCTTT. Translating it yields CASSPSGAGREAFF.

The chain combines TRBV28 with TRBJ1-2; 8 nucleotides align to TRBD1. CDR1 is MDHEN, CDR2 SYDVKM, per germline. V was clipped by 6 bases and J by 6 bases; unmatched bases: 12. CDR3 size: 15 residues. The chain's CDR3 is CASSQALGQGDGYTF. The CDR3 region has the DNA TGTGCCAGCAGCCAAGCCTTAGGACAGGGTGATGGCTACACCTTC.

To note about this clone: One junction end does not reproduce the germline sequence, and a read error may be involved. The rearrangement links TRBV5-5 to TRBJ2-1; 9 bases agree with TRBD2. In germline, CDR1 is SGHKS, CDR2 YYEKEE (reference sequence). The CDR3 totals 15 residues. Here the CDR3 reads CASTLGWREGHEQFF. CDR3 DNA: TGTGCCAGCACCTTGGGGTGGCGGGAGGGCCATGAGCAGTTCTTC.